The 25 T cell receptor beta chains reported below all come from one sample, sequenced in a study of CD8 T cells in ankylosing spondylitis (dated by TCRdb to about 2017). Library construction relied on 5' RACE. The sequencing machine was an Illumina HiSeq 2500. TCRdb's own reprocessing of the public reads used fastp at Q25 and MiXCR and kept productive beta chains. When rows share a CDR3 protein, they turn into one entry using the most common DNA and genes. This sample lists approximately 35,000 distinct CDR3 sequences; approximately 9.9% were detected once. The top ten hold 20% to 25% of the sample. Sequenced input: synovial fluid, either unsorted or a sorted T cell fraction (not recorded which). Source of these receptors: a male donor with ankylosing spondylitis.

The V and J genes are TRBV28 and TRBJ1-2, with D hard to call. V shed 3 bases and J shed 4 bases, with 6 bases lying between them. The germline gives CDR1 MDHEN, CDR2 SYDVKM. The CDR3 is 12 residues long. Here the CDR3 DNA reads TGTGCCAGCAGTTTTAAAGGCTATGGCTACACCTTC. The encoded protein is CASSFKGYGYTF.

There are many counts of this clonotype. The CDR3 reads CASAGGDSGEQFF. The CDR3 DNA reads TGTGCCAGCGCGGGAGGGGACTCGGGTGAGCAGTTCTTC. V gene TRBV7-9 combines with J gene TRBJ2-1; 9 bases match TRBD2. With V trimmed by 8 bases and J by 9 bases, 8 bases remained unmatched. This CDR3 contains 13 residues. Germline lookup yields CDR1 SEHNR and CDR2 FQNEAQ (reference sequence). Variable domain in full (rest from reference TRBV7-9 and TRBJ2-1): DTGVSQNPRHKITKRGQNVTFRCDPISEHNRLYWYRQTLGQGPEFLTYFQNEAQLEKSRLLSDRFSAERPKGSFSTLEIQRTEQGDSAMYLCASAGGDSGEQFFGPGTRLTVL.

This clonotype was recorded at least ten times. This sequence joins TRBV12-3 or TRBV12-4 and TRBJ2-1; 7 bases align to TRBD2. Trimming took 4 bases from V and 7 from J; bases not matched to a gene: 19. CDR3 length: 18 residues. The CDR3 here is CASSSEPGLAGPGNEQFF. The CDR3 coding sequence is TGTGCCAGCAGTTCGGAACCGGGTTTAGCGGGCCCCGGGAATGAGCAGTTCTTC.

A few counts support this clonotype. V gene TRBV6-2 or TRBV6-3 combines with J gene TRBJ1-5, with D unclear. The germline V and J ends were trimmed by 0 bases and 2 bases, with 8 bases remaining between them. This CDR3 spans 15 amino acids. The germline CDR1 and CDR2 sequences are MNHEY and SVGEGT. CDR3 protein: CASSYSVSGNQPQHF. CDR3 coding DNA: TGTGCCAGCAGTTACTCAGTCAGCGGCAATCAGCCCCAGCATTTT.

In this sample, this clonotype turned up a few times. This chain links TRBV4-2 with TRBJ2-7, with 10 bases aligning to TRBD1. The germline gives CDR1 LGHNA, CDR2 YNFKEQ. The CDR3 loop spans 17 amino acids. Losses at the gene ends were 1 base for V and 2 bases for J; bases not matched to a gene: 8. The CDR3 protein is CASSQGALTGGTYEQYF. CDR3 coding DNA: TGTGCCAGCAGCCAAGGGGCCCTGACAGGGGGCACCTACGAGCAGTACTTC.

This clonotype was counted ten times or more. CDR3: CASTRFRRQTQETQYF. The CDR3 coding sequence is TGTGCCAGCACCAGATTCCGGAGACAAACCCAAGAGACCCAGTACTTC. J is TRBJ2-5 and V is TRBV28; D gene unclear. CDR1 and CDR2 from the germline V gene are MDHEN and SYDVKM. CDR3 length equals 16 residues. V was clipped by 7 bases and J by 1 base, with 19 bases between them.

The table lists this clonotype with a few counts. The J gene is TRBJ2-7, the V gene TRBV7-2, with D possibly being TRBD1 or TRBD2 (5 bases each). The CDR3 extends over 14 amino acids. V gave up 3 bases and J gave up 3 bases, with 12 bases separating them. Germline lookup yields CDR1 SGHTA and CDR2 FQGNSA. The CDR3 spells CASSFGGKGYEQYF. The CDR3 DNA is TGTGCCAGCAGCTTTGGGGGAAAAGGCTACGAGCAGTACTTC.

This clonotype was observed a handful of times. This rearrangement joins TRBV20-1 to TRBJ2-1; a weak D match, TRBD2 (6 bases). Germline lookup yields CDR1 DFQATT and CDR2 SNEGSKA (reference sequence). V lost 3 bases and J lost 9, with 9 bases in between. The CDR3 sequence is 11 residues long. The CDR3 nucleotides are TGCAGTGCTAGTCGTAGCGGTGAGCAGTTCTTC. The encoded protein is CSASRSGEQFF.

This sequence joins TRBV19 and TRBJ2-5, with 10 bases aligning to TRBD2. This CDR3 spans 15 amino acids. Germline values: CDR1 LNHDA, CDR2 SQIVND (reference sequence). The J segment lost 4 bases and the V segment lost 1 base, leaving 3 bases of the junction unmatched. As DNA, the CDR3 is TGTGCCAGTAGTATAGTCCTAGCGGGAGCAGAGACCCAGTACTTC. Amino acids: CASSIVLAGAETQYF.

The table lists this clonotype with a few counts. The chain combines TRBV2 with TRBJ2-7, with D hard to call. This CDR3 has 10 residues. Germline values: CDR1 SNHLY, CDR2 FYNNEI. V shed 5 bases and J shed 5 bases, with 4 bases lying between them. The CDR3 here is CASSWDEQYF. CDR3 nucleotides: TGTGCCAGCAGTTGGGACGAGCAGTACTTC.

Ten or more counts support this clonotype. The rearrangement links TRBV2 to TRBJ2-1; D may correspond to TRBD1 or TRBD2 (5 bases each). Trimming cost V 2 bases and J 6 bases, with 14 bases left between them. Per the germline V gene, CDR1 is SNHLY and CDR2 is FYNNEI. This CDR3 is built from 15 residues. The CDR3 DNA sequence: TGTGCCAGCAGTGAATGGGGACGCCTGGGCAATGAGCAGTTCTTC. This codes for CASSEWGRLGNEQFF.

This clonotype was detected only a few times. The rearrangement links TRBV12-3 or TRBV12-4 to TRBJ2-3; D is ambiguous. The CDR3 covers 13 residues. V was shortened by 1 base and J by 6 bases, with 8 bases between the two germline ends. DNA for the CDR3: TGTGCCAGCAGTTTAGGGCGCCGGGATACGCAGTATTTT. This codes for CASSLGRRDTQYF.

In its sample, this clonotype was seen many times. This chain joins TRBV4-3 and TRBJ2-1; D is ambiguous. This CDR3 is 14 amino acids long. Trimming removed 1 base at V and 7 bases at J, with 11 bases between. Germline V gene data show CDR1 as LGHNA and CDR2 as YSLEER. This chain's CDR3 is CASSQGTGANEQFF. Here the CDR3 DNA reads TGCGCCAGCAGCCAAGGGACCGGAGCGAATGAGCAGTTCTTC.

This clonotype has just a few counts. V is TRBV6-5 and J is TRBJ2-7, with TRBD2 matching 8 bases. CDR1 is MNHEY and CDR2 is SVGAGI in the germline V gene. The CDR3 runs to 14 residues. The J segment lost 3 bases and the V segment lost 4 bases, leaving 5 bases of the junction unmatched. Here the CDR3 reads CASSFAGGIYEQYF. In nucleotides, the CDR3 is TGTGCCAGCAGTTTTGCGGGAGGTATCTACGAGCAGTACTTC.

The V call is TRBV9, the J call TRBJ2-3; D is ambiguous. The CDR3 extends over 14 amino acids. Germline V gives CDR1 SGDLS, CDR2 YYNGEE. Trimming shortened V by 4 bases and J by 0 bases, and 9 bases separated the two germline ends. CDR3 coding DNA: TGTGCCAGCAGCTTCTACGACAGCACAGATACGCAGTATTTT. Amino acid sequence: CASSFYDSTDTQYF.

The V and J genes are TRBV5-5 and TRBJ2-7, with D perhaps TRBD1 (6 bases). CDR3 length: 13 residues. Trimming shortened V by 6 bases and J by 10 bases, and 20 bases separated the two germline ends. The germline CDR1 and CDR2 sequences are SGHKS and YYEKEE (reference sequence). In DNA form, the CDR3 reads TGTGCCAGCACCTTTACGACAGGCTCAGACCAGTACTTC. Residues: CASTFTTGSDQYF.

This clonotype was picked up a small number of times. DNA of the CDR3: TGCAGCGTAGCTAGCGGCGAATGGGGCGAGCAGTACTTC. It translates to CSVASGEWGEQYF. The chain employs TRBV29-1 and TRBJ2-7, with 7 bases that match TRBD2. This CDR3 spans 13 amino acids. CDR1 SQVTM and CDR2 ANQGSEA come from the germline V gene. V lost 6 bases, J lost 6 bases, and 11 bases stayed unmatched.

This clonotype was seen repeatedly, ten times or more. This rearrangement joins TRBV5-6 to TRBJ2-7; 7 nucleotides agree with TRBD2. This CDR3 is built from 16 residues. Germline CDR1 reads SGHDT; CDR2 reads YYEEEE. Trimming took 4 bases from V and 0 from J; bases not matched to a gene: 10. The CDR3 DNA reads as TGTGCCAGCAGCATCGATGGGGGGGGGAGCTCCTACGAGCAGTACTTC. It is translated as CASSIDGGGSSYEQYF.

Only a few counts were recorded for this clonotype. This chain joins TRBV2 and TRBJ1-1; perhaps TRBD1 as D (6 bases). Germline CDR1 and CDR2: SNHLY and FYNNEI. The length of the CDR3 is 18 residues. Trimming pared 2 bases from V and 0 bases from J, leaving 19 bases between. CDR3 DNA sequence: TGTGCCAGCAGTGAAAGGGTTTTCAGGGGCTACATGAACACTGAAGCTTTCTTT. This translates into CASSERVFRGYMNTEAFF.

In this sample, this clonotype turned up many times. In DNA form, the CDR3 reads TGCAGTGCCCCAAGACTAGCCTGGGTCGAGCAGTACTTC. Its translation is CSAPRLAWVEQYF. This sequence joins TRBV20-1 and TRBJ2-7, with 7 nucleotides matching TRBD2. The trim removed 6 bases at V and 6 bases at J, leaving 11 bases unmatched. The CDR3 sequence is 13 residues long. The germline V gene has CDR1 DFQATT and CDR2 SNEGSKA (reference sequence).

This clonotype was recorded many times. V is TRBV7-9 and J is TRBJ2-1; 9 bases map to TRBD2. Germline CDR1 and CDR2: SEHNR and FQNEAQ (reference sequence). With 1 base clipped from V and 9 bases from J, the junction kept 7 bases outside the gene matches. The CDR3 consists of 15 residues. The CDR3 spells CASSLGSGSIIEQFF. CDR3 nucleotides: TGTGCCAGCAGCTTAGGTAGCGGGAGCATTATTGAGCAGTTCTTC.

This clonotype has ten or more counts. This sequence joins TRBV12-3 or TRBV12-4 and TRBJ2-6; D may match TRBD1 or TRBD2 (5 bases each). V lost 5 bases to trimming and J lost 7 bases, with 15 bases between them. The CDR3 contains 15 residues. The DNA for the CDR3 is TGTGCCAGCAGTCTCAGACCAGGGAGCGCCAACGTCCTGACTTTC. Translating it yields CASSLRPGSANVLTF.

This clonotype was detected only a few times. The chain combines TRBV5-6 with TRBJ2-1; 10 nucleotides match TRBD1. The germline V gene encodes CDR1 SGHDT and CDR2 YYEEEE. The CDR3 runs to 13 residues. V shed 8 bases and J 8 bases; nucleotides not matched to a gene: 7. The CDR3 is CARGPGTGDEQFF. DNA of the CDR3: TGTGCCAGGGGCCCGGGGACAGGGGATGAGCAGTTCTTC.

A few counts support this clonotype. V gene TRBV20-1 combines with J gene TRBJ2-1, with 10 positions matching TRBD2. This CDR3 has 18 amino acids. The ends lost 0 bases at V and 5 bases at J; junction bases unmatched: 13. CDR1 and CDR2 from the germline V gene are DFQATT and SNEGSKA (reference sequence). As DNA, the CDR3 is TGCAGTGCTAGAGATGGGGGGTTCAGCGGGAGGGCGAACAATGAGCAGTTCTTC. This codes for CSARDGGFSGRANNEQFF.

V gene TRBV20-1 combines with J gene TRBJ2-5; D remains unclear. Germline lookup yields CDR1 DFQATT and CDR2 SNEGSKA (reference sequence). Trimming pared 6 bases from V and 6 bases from J, leaving 14 bases between. The CDR3 covers 12 residues. CDR3 sequence reads: CSAVQSSKTQYF. CDR3 sequence (DNA): TGCAGTGCAGTACAATCTTCAAAGACCCAGTACTTC.